The 14 T cell receptor beta chains below were found in one sample sequenced in a study of early T cells in non-severe SARS-CoV-2 infection. TCRdb reprocessed the 5' RACE reads with MiXCR, giving one entry per CDR3 protein. The table has over 95,000 distinct CDR3 sequences, approximately 16% seen once. Specimen: whole blood. These receptors were obtained from an adult who was a healthcare worker with PCR-confirmed SARS-CoV-2 infection or an uninfected control (not recorded which).

This clonotype was observed a few times. This chain joins TRBV10-1 and TRBJ2-1; a weak D match, TRBD2 (6 bases). Germline V gene lookup returns CDR1 WNHNN and CDR2 SYGVQD (reference sequence). V was trimmed by 2 bases and J by 1 base, leaving 9 bases between them. This CDR3 comprises 15 residues. CDR3 bases: TGCGCCAGCAGTGAGGACGGGAGTTCCTACAATGAGCAGTTCTTC. It encodes CASSEDGSSYNEQFF.

The chain employs TRBV30 and TRBJ2-5; TRBD2 might be the D (6 bases). The V and J ends lost 7 bases and 0 bases respectively, with 12 bases between them. CDR3 length equals 13 residues. Germline V gene sequence: CDR1 GTSNPN, CDR2 SVGIG (reference sequence). The CDR3 DNA reads as TGTGCCTTGGATGGAGGGTACCAAGAGACCCAGTACTTC. Translation: CALDGGYQETQYF. Drawing the rest from reference TRBV30 and TRBJ2-5, the complete variable domain is SQTIHQWPATLVQPVGSPLSLECTVEGTSNPNLYWYRQAAGRGLQLLFYSVGIGQISSEVPQNLSASRPQDRQFILSSKKLLLSDSGFYLCALDGGYQETQYFGPGTRLLVL.

The sample holds many counts of this clonotype. The chain uses TRBV28 and TRBJ1-2; possible D gene TRBD1, 5 bases. Trimming took off 6 bases at V and 4 bases at J, with 21 bases between the two ends. Germline CDR1 reads MDHEN; CDR2 reads SYDVKM. The CDR3 extends over 16 amino acids. In nucleotides, the CDR3 is TGTGCCAGCAGGGAAGCCAGGGCGGGATCAGGCTATGGCTACACCTTC. Translated: CASREARAGSGYGYTF.

The chain couples TRBV5-1 to TRBJ2-5; D not certain. This CDR3 spans 15 amino acids. Germline-derived CDR1 and CDR2 are SGHRS and YFSETQ. The V and J ends lost 5 bases and 2 bases respectively, with 16 bases between them. This CDR3 reads CASSSLPPPQETQYF. In DNA, the CDR3 is TGCGCCAGCAGTTCCCTACCCCCCCCACAAGAGACCCAGTACTTC.

The chain couples TRBV4-2 to TRBJ1-2, with D perhaps TRBD1 (5 bases). This CDR3 has 20 residues. CDR1 is LGHNA, CDR2 YNFKEQ, per germline. V shed 1 base and J shed 4 bases, with 28 bases lying between them. The CDR3 sequence is CASSQAALVRAQGAGYGYTF. The DNA of the CDR3 is TGTGCCAGCAGCCAAGCGGCACTAGTTCGGGCCCAGGGCGCGGGCTATGGCTACACCTTC.

This clonotype has more than one count but fewer than ten. The chain joins TRBV11-2 to TRBJ1-5; D is unresolved. This CDR3 has 13 amino acids. Trimming left V 5 bases short and J 4 bases short, with 9 bases between. The germline V gene encodes CDR1 SGHAT and CDR2 FQNNGV. CDR3 sequence (DNA): TGTGCCAGCAGCCCCGGAAGGAATCAGCCCCAGCATTTT. Translating it yields CASSPGRNQPQHF.

The chain carries TRBV29-1 and TRBJ2-1; D perhaps matches TRBD2 (6 bases). The CDR3 totals 14 residues. CDR1 and CDR2 from the germline V gene are SQVTM and ANQGSEA. With 7 bases removed from V and 0 bases from J, the gap between germline ends came to 13 bases. The CDR3 protein is CSEAFGSSYNEQFF. As DNA, the CDR3 is TGCAGCGAGGCTTTCGGGAGCTCCTACAATGAGCAGTTCTTC.

The chain combines TRBV28 with TRBJ2-5; a possible D gene is TRBD2 (5 bases). The CDR3 contains 12 residues. Per germline, CDR1 MDHEN and CDR2 SYDVKM. V gave up 8 bases and J gave up 5 bases, with 12 bases separating them. CDR3 in DNA: TGTGCCAGCCACTCCTCGGGGGAGACCCAGTACTTC. It specifies CASHSSGETQYF.

This clonotype was counted only a few times. The chain joins TRBV11-2 to TRBJ2-7, with 7 bases that match TRBD2. CDR1 and CDR2 (germline): SGHAT, FQNNGV. J gave up 6 bases and V 5 bases, and 7 bases lay outside the gene matches. The length of the CDR3 is 13 residues. CDR3 loop: CASSPRLASEQYF. The DNA for the CDR3 is TGTGCCAGCAGCCCTCGACTAGCAAGCGAGCAGTACTTC.

The V and J genes are TRBV14 and TRBJ1-1, with a possible D match to TRBD1 (6 bases). Trimming left V 3 bases short and J 1 base short, with 12 bases between. CDR3 length equals 15 residues. Germline V gene lookup returns CDR1 SGHDN and CDR2 FVKESK. The CDR3 DNA reads TGTGCCAGCAGCCACCCTCGGACAGCGAACACTGAAGCTTTCTTT. It translates to CASSHPRTANTEAFF.

This clonotype showed up many times. The rearrangement joins TRBV29-1 to TRBJ1-2; D call uncertain. This CDR3 spans 16 amino acids. Trimming pared 2 bases from V and 0 bases from J, leaving 16 bases between. The germline V gene has CDR1 SQVTM and CDR2 ANQGSEA. In DNA, the CDR3 is TGCAGCGTTGAAATGGAACAACGAGGATCTAACTATGGCTACACCTTC. This codes for CSVEMEQRGSNYGYTF.

This sequence joins TRBV2 and TRBJ1-1; no clear D gene. The CDR3 consists of 11 residues. Between the trimmed V and J ends, which lost 9 bases and 1 base, there was a span of 6 bases. In germline, CDR1 is SNHLY, CDR2 FYNNEI. CDR3 nucleotides: TGTGCCAGTCAGGAGAACACTGAAGCTTTCTTT. As protein: CASQENTEAFF.

This clonotype showed up just a few times. The rearrangement uses TRBV12-2 and TRBJ2-7; the listed D gene, TRBD1, was not tested against the DNA. TRBV12-2 is a documented pseudogene. The CDR3 has 11 amino acids. CDR3 bases: TGTGCAAGTCGTCAGGGGGGGTCGCAGTACTTC. Protein product: CASRQGGSQYF.

The chain recombines TRBV24-1 with TRBJ2-2; the D is unclear. The V gene lost 3 bases and the J gene lost 2 bases, with 12 bases spanning the gap. This CDR3 region has 16 residues. Per germline, CDR1 KGHDR and CDR2 SFDVKD. The CDR3 loop reads CATSDVGTKNTGELFF. The DNA for the CDR3 is TGTGCCACCAGTGATGTGGGCACTAAAAACACCGGGGAGCTGTTTTTT.